The 20 T cell receptor beta chains given below trace back to one sample, sequenced in a study of T cell changes during pregnancy in multiple sclerosis. Profiling relied on immunoSEQ multiplex PCR, and the TCRdb table lists in-frame clones only, not all of them. Of about 87,000 clones in the sample, roughly 95% are singletons; the top ten hold 1.4%. The sequencing used peripheral blood, collected in the third trimester of pregnancy. The receptors were gathered from a female donor in good health, enrolled as a control in a pregnancy study.

With respect to this clone: One junction end disagrees with the germline gene, perhaps due to a read error. V gene TRBV7-8 combines with J gene TRBJ2-7, with 7 bases that match TRBD1. Per the germline V gene, CDR1 is SGHVS and CDR2 is FQNEAQ. CDR3 length equals 11 residues. Here the CDR3 reads CASSVDRVRHF. CDR3 bases: TGTGCCAGCAGCGTAGACAGGGTTCGGCACTTC.

The chain couples TRBV5-1 to TRBJ2-1, with TRBD2 matching 13 bases. Germline CDR1 reads SGHRS; CDR2 reads YFSETQ. The CDR3 is 17 residues long. The J segment lost 5 bases and the V segment lost 6 bases, leaving 11 bases of the junction unmatched. DNA for the CDR3: TGCGCCAGCACTAGTTCCCCCGGGACTAGCGGGAACAATGAGCAGTTCTTC. It yields the protein CASTSSPGTSGNNEQFF.

J is TRBJ2-1 and V is TRBV6-5; D is uncertain. The germline CDR1 and CDR2 sequences are MNHEY and SVGAGI. Trimming stripped 7 bases from V and 8 bases from J, with 18 bases between. This CDR3 comprises 14 residues. CDR3 sequence reads: CASMRTEAVDEQFF. The CDR3 nucleotides read TGTGCCAGCATGAGAACCGAGGCGGTCGATGAGCAGTTCTTC.

This clone was seen just once. The chain couples TRBV19 to TRBJ1-4; maybe TRBD1 (6 bases). From germline, CDR1 is LNHDA and CDR2 SQIVND (reference sequence). Trimming left V 2 bases short and J 4 bases short, with 14 bases between. This CDR3 region has 16 residues. The CDR3 spells CASSITPAGVNEKLFF. CDR3 bases: TGTGCCAGTAGTATAACACCGGCAGGGGTTAATGAAAAACTGTTTTTT.

The CDR3 nucleotides read TGTGCCAGCAGCAAAGGTCCGGGGAGACCAGACAGGGCCCAAGAGACCCAGTACTTC. It codes for CASSKGPGRPDRAQETQYF. V gene TRBV21-1 combines with J gene TRBJ2-5; the table's D call of TRBD1 was not tested on the DNA. TRBV21-1 is a recognized pseudogene. CDR3 size: 19 residues.

This clone was observed a single time. The chain joins TRBV7-8 to TRBJ2-1, with 10 nucleotides matching TRBD2. This CDR3 has 17 residues. J lost 6 bases, V lost 1 base, and 9 bases had no gene match. Germline loops: CDR1 SGHVS, CDR2 FQNEAQ. The CDR3 reads CASSLEASGSAGNEQFF. The CDR3 bases are TGTGCCAGCAGCTTAGAGGCTAGCGGGAGCGCAGGCAATGAGCAGTTCTTC.

This clone was counted a single time. The V call is TRBV6-1, the J call TRBJ2-1; D is undetermined. Germline V gene sequence: CDR1 MNHNS, CDR2 SASEGT. The V and J ends lost 0 bases and 8 bases respectively, with 8 bases between them. The CDR3 is made up of 13 amino acids. The CDR3 is CASSEALGYEQFF. The CDR3 nucleotides are TGTGCCAGCAGTGAAGCATTGGGCTATGAGCAGTTCTTC.

V gene TRBV5-1 combines with J gene TRBJ2-1, with TRBD2 matching over 8 bases. The V segment lost 4 bases and the J segment 7 bases; nucleotides outside the gene matches: 13. Germline V gene data show CDR1 as SGHRS and CDR2 as YFSETQ. The CDR3 extends over 16 amino acids. The DNA of the CDR3 is TGCGCCAGCAGCACGGACTCCGGGGGGGTTGGGAATGAGCAGTTCTTC. Amino acids: CASSTDSGGVGNEQFF.

The rearrangement joins TRBV5-6 to TRBJ2-7, with TRBD2 matching over 11 bases. V was pared by 2 bases and J by 4 bases, with 8 bases of the junction left unmatched. The germline gives CDR1 SGHDT, CDR2 YYEEEE. The CDR3 is 16 amino acids. As DNA, the CDR3 is TGTGCCAGCAGCTTCGGGACTAGCGGAGTACCTTACGAGCAGTACTTC. Protein sequence: CASSFGTSGVPYEQYF.

This chain joins TRBV5-8 and TRBJ2-5; 10 nucleotides agree with TRBD1. Per the germline V gene, CDR1 is SGHTS and CDR2 is YDEGEE. V lost 4 bases, J lost 5 bases, and 5 bases stayed unmatched. The CDR3 covers 14 residues. The CDR3 DNA reads as TGTGCCAGCAGCCCTCGGGACAGGGGTGAGACCCAGTACTTC. The encoded protein is CASSPRDRGETQYF.

The V and J genes are TRBV25-1 and TRBJ1-1; 8 positions agree with TRBD1. The V gene's germline CDR1 is MGHDK and CDR2 SYGVNS. The V gene end was trimmed by 3 bases and the J gene end by 10 bases; junction bases not matched to a gene: 10. The CDR3 runs to 14 residues. CDR3 loop: CASSDGGTGVRAFF. Here the CDR3 DNA reads TGTGCCAGCAGTGATGGCGGGACAGGAGTTCGAGCTTTCTTT.

This chain's CDR3 is CASSFTGYYGYTF. Written as DNA, the CDR3 is TGTGCCAGCAGTTTCACAGGCTACTATGGCTACACCTTC. V is TRBV28 and J is TRBJ1-2; the D gene is possibly TRBD1 (5 bases). The V end lost 3 bases, the J end lost 3 bases, and 8 bases lay between the germline ends. Germline V CDR1 and CDR2: MDHEN, SYDVKM. The CDR3 has 13 amino acids.

This chain uses TRBV2 with TRBJ2-3, with D uncertain. Trimming removed 6 bases at V and 2 bases at J, with 9 bases between. The CDR3 loop spans 13 amino acids. CDR1 and CDR2 (germline): SNHLY, FYNNEI. The CDR3 spells CASSQAPTDTQYF. The CDR3 DNA follows: TGTGCCAGCAGCCAGGCCCCCACAGATACGCAGTATTTT.

The chain has TRBV27 and TRBJ2-7; 7 bases match TRBD1. Germline lookup yields CDR1 MNHEY and CDR2 SMNVEV (reference sequence). The V gene end was trimmed by 5 bases and the J gene end by 4 bases; junction bases not matched to a gene: 5. The CDR3 runs to 13 residues. The CDR3 loop is CASSQTGSYEQYF. The CDR3 coding sequence is TGTGCCAGCAGTCAGACAGGGTCGTACGAGCAGTACTTC.

The CDR3 DNA reads TGTGCCAGCAGTTTATCCCCCGGCCGGGGGAAGTCGGCACCGGGTGGGCTGTTTTTT. As protein: CASSLSPGRGKSAPGGLFF. V and J are TRBV28 and TRBJ2-2; D possibly corresponds to TRBD2 (6 bases). Per the germline V gene, CDR1 is MDHEN and CDR2 is SYDVKM. The CDR3 is 19 residues long. Trimming cost V 1 base and J 13 bases, with 31 bases left between them. Variable domain in full (rest from reference TRBV28 and TRBJ2-2): DVKVTQSSRYLVKRTGEKVFLECVQDMDHENMFWYRQDPGLGLRLIYFSYDVKMKEKGDIPEGYSVSREKKERFSLILESASTNQTSMYLCASSLSPGRGKSAPGGLFFGEGSRLTVL.

V gene TRBV28 combines with J gene TRBJ1-1; 11 nucleotides match TRBD1. Trimming at V came to 6 bases and at J to 3 bases, leaving 9 bases not matched to a gene. Germline V gene data show CDR1 as MDHEN and CDR2 as SYDVKM. This CDR3 has 16 residues. The CDR3: CASSPGTGGQYTEAFF. The CDR3 DNA reads TGTGCCAGCAGCCCCGGGACAGGGGGTCAGTACACTGAAGCTTTCTTT.

V is TRBV11-3 and J is TRBJ2-7, with 12 bases identical to TRBD1. J was trimmed by 4 bases and V by 3 bases; bases with no gene match: 4. The CDR3 consists of 15 residues. Germline assignment: CDR1 SGHNT and CDR2 YENEEA. This chain's CDR3 is CASSFGTGGSYEQYF. CDR3 DNA: TGTGCCAGCAGCTTCGGGACAGGGGGCTCATACGAGCAGTACTTC.

The V and J genes are TRBV11-2 and TRBJ2-3, with 9 bases fitting TRBD2. J gave up 2 bases and V 3 bases, and 9 bases lay outside the gene matches. The CDR3 loop spans 17 amino acids. Germline V lookup: CDR1 SGHAT, CDR2 FQNNGV. The CDR3 DNA follows: TGTGCCAGCAGCTTCAGGATAGCGGGAGATAACACAGATACGCAGTATTTT. Amino acid sequence: CASSFRIAGDNTDTQYF. Full variable domain (rest looked up from reference TRBV11-2 and TRBJ2-3): EAGVAQSPRYKIIEKRQSVAFWCNPISGHATLYWYQQILGQGPKLLIQFQNNGVVDDSQLPKDRFSAERLKGVDSTLKIQPAKLEDSAVYLCASSFRIAGDNTDTQYFGPGTRLTVL.

The chain combines TRBV7-9 with TRBJ1-4, with D maybe TRBD1 (6 bases). The germline CDR1 and CDR2 sequences are SEHNR and FQNEAQ (reference sequence). Trimming cost V 0 bases and J 5 bases, with 13 bases left between them. The CDR3 spans 16 residues. The DNA of the CDR3 is TGTGCCAGCAGCTTAGCGCAGACAGGTGCCAATGAAAAACTGTTTTTT. Translation gives CASSLAQTGANEKLFF. Full variable domain (rest looked up from reference TRBV7-9 and TRBJ1-4): DTGVSQNPRHKITKRGQNVTFRCDPISEHNRLYWYRQTLGQGPEFLTYFQNEAQLEKSRLLSDRFSAERPKGSFSTLEIQRTEQGDSAMYLCASSLAQTGANEKLFFGSGTQLSVL.

The CDR3 nucleotides are TGTGCCAGCAGCGAACAGGACGGGCTCAAGTTTCGCAATGAGCAGTTCTTC. Its protein is CASSEQDGLKFRNEQFF. J is TRBJ2-1 and V is TRBV9, with D possibly TRBD1 on 5 matching bases. Between the trimmed V and J ends, which lost 3 bases and 6 bases, there was a span of 22 bases. The CDR3 covers 17 residues. Germline V gene data show CDR1 as SGDLS and CDR2 as YYNGEE. Variable domain in full (rest from reference TRBV9 and TRBJ2-1): DSGVTQTPKHLITATGQRVTLRCSPRSGDLSVYWYQQSLDQGLQFLIQYYNGEERAKGNILERFSAQQFPDLHSELNLSSLELGDSALYFCASSEQDGLKFRNEQFFGPGTRLTVL.